The 3 T cell receptor beta chains below all came from one sample that was sequenced in a study of lymphopenia after photon versus proton radiotherapy. Sequenced by immunoSEQ multiplex PCR; TCRdb stores in-frame clones only, minus some. This sample has roughly 40,000 clones; around 86% occur once, and the top ten carry around a quarter. Sample: peripheral blood, taken from a patient treated with proton-based radiotherapy. All receptors come from a woman in her seventies with pancreatic cancer.

This clone came up once. V is TRBV11-3 and J is TRBJ2-3; possible D gene TRBD2, 5 bases. The V end lost 1 base, the J end lost 1 base, and 9 bases lay between the germline ends. The CDR3 contains 15 residues. From germline, CDR1 is SGHNT and CDR2 YENEEA. The chain's CDR3 is CASSLAGRGTDTQYF. As DNA, the CDR3 is TGTGCCAGCAGCTTAGCTGGGCGGGGCACAGATACGCAGTATTTT.

This chain connects TRBV11-2 to TRBJ2-5; 15 bases match TRBD2. Per the germline V gene, CDR1 is SGHAT and CDR2 is FQNNGV. J gave up 5 bases and V 5 bases, and 12 bases lay outside the gene matches. This CDR3 has 18 residues. CDR3 sequence: CASSRGTSGRRRLETQYF. Written as DNA, the CDR3 is TGTGCCAGCAGCCGGGGGACTAGCGGGAGGCGGAGGTTGGAGACCCAGTACTTC.

This clone is deemed medium-sized. DNA for the CDR3: TGTGCCAGCAGTAGCGGGAGGAACACCGGGGAGCTGTTTTTT. Amino acids: CASSSGRNTGELFF. The V call is TRBV6-5, the J call TRBJ2-2; 8 positions agree with TRBD2. Trimming took 5 bases from V and 1 from J; bases not matched to a gene: 0. The CDR3 length is 14 residues. The germline V gene encodes CDR1 MNHEY and CDR2 SVGAGI.